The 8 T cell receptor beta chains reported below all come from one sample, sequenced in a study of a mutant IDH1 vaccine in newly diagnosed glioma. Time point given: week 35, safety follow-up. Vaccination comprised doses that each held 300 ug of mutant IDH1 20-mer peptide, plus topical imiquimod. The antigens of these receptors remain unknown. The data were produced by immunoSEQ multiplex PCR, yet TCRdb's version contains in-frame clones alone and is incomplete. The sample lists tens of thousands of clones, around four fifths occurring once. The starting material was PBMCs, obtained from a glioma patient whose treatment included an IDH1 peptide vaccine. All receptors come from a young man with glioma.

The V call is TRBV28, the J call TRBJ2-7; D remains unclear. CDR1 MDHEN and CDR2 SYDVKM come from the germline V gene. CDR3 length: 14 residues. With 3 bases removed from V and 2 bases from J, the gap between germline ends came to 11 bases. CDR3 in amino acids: CASSLRQITYEQYF. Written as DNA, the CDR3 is TGTGCCAGCAGTTTGAGGCAAATTACCTACGAGCAGTACTTC.

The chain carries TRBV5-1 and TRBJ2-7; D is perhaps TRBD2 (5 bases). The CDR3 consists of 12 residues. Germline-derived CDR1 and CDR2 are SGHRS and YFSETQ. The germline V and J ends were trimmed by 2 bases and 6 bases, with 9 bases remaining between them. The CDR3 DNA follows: TGCGCCAGCAGCTTCAAAGAGGGCGAGCAGTACTTC. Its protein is CASSFKEGEQYF.

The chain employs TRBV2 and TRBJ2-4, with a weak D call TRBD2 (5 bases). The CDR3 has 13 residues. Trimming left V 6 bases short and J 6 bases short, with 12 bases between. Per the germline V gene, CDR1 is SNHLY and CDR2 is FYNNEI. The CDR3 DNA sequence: TGTGCCAGCAGAGCGGCTGCGGGAAACATTCAGTACTTC. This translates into CASRAAAGNIQYF.

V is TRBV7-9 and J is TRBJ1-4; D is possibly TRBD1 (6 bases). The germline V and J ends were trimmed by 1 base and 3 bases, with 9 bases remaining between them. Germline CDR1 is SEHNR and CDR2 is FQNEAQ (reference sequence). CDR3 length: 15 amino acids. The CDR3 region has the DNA TGTGCCAGCAGCTTAGGGACAGTTCCTAATGAAAAACTGTTTTTT. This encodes CASSLGTVPNEKLFF.

The CDR3 loop is CASSPLGLADLTDTQYF. The DNA for the CDR3 is TGTGCCAGCAGCCCCCTGGGACTAGCGGACCTCACAGATACGCAGTATTTT. The chain links TRBV7-8 to TRBJ2-3, with 11 bases aligning to TRBD2. Trimming cost V 5 bases and J 2 bases; bases outside gene matches: 9. Germline assignment: CDR1 SGHVS and CDR2 FQNEAQ. CDR3 length: 17 amino acids.

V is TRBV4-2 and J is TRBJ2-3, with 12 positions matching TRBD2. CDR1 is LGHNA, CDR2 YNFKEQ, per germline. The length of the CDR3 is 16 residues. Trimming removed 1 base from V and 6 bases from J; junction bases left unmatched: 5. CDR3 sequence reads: CASSQGLAGGKDTQYF. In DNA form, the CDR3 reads TGTGCCAGCAGCCAAGGCCTAGCGGGGGGGAAGGATACGCAGTATTTT.

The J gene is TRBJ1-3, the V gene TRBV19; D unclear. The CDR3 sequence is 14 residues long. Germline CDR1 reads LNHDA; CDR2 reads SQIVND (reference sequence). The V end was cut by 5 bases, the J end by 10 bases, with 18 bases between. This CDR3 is CASSLQPGGRTIYF. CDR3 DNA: TGTGCCAGTAGTCTGCAGCCTGGAGGACGGACCATATATTTT.

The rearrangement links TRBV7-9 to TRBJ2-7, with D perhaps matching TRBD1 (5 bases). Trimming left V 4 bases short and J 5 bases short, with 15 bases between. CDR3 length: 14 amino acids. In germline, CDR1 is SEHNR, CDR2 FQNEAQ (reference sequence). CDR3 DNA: TGTGCCAGCAGCTCCTGGCAGGGTAACGACGAGCAGTACTTC. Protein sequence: CASSSWQGNDEQYF.